These T cell receptor delta chains were read from a single sample in a study of Vγ9Vδ2 T cells in congenital toxoplasmosis. TCRdb reprocessed the reads using CATT. The sample holds approximately 970 delta-chain clones, 18% seen once. Sequenced sample: gamma-delta T cells from blood. The receptors shown here come from a child younger than 10 born to a mother with Toxoplasma gondii infection during pregnancy, either congenitally infected or uninfected (not recorded which). The CDR3 runs from the conserved cysteine through the conserved F or W. The D gene is left open where the match is weak. Some rows have no size entry. The others give once, few or many, or a class for an expanded clone.

>.|TRDJ1|large|TRDV1
TGTGCTCTTGGGGAACCTCCTACGGGGCTGGCCGATAAACTCATCTTT
CALGEPPTGLADKLIF
>TRDD3|TRDJ1|large|TRDV3
TGTGCCTCGCCACTACTGGGGGACGTGGGGTACACCGATAAACTCATCTTT
CASPLLGDVGYTDKLIF
>TRDD3|TRDJ1|large|TRDV2
TGTGCCTGTCTAGCACTACTGGGGGACACCGATAAACTCATCTTT
CACLALLGDTDKLIF
>TRDD3|TRDJ1|hyperexpanded|TRDV1
TGTGCTCTTGGGACCCGCGCAGGCCTTCCTACACTGGGGGATACTCCGGGATCGACAAAGCTCATCTTT
CALGTRAGLPTLGDTPGSTKLIF
>TRDD3|TRDJ1|large|TRDV2
TGTGCCTGCGATCCACTGGGGGATACCGATAAACTCATCTTT
CACDPLGDTDKLIF
>.|TRDJ1|large|TRDV1
TGTGCTCTTGGGCCCCTTAAACTGTCCTATAGGGGCTATCGGGATAAACTCATCTTT
CALGPLKLSYRGYRDKLIF
>.|TRDJ1|large|TRDV1
TGTGCTCTTGGGGAACCCCCCTATCCTCCCTATGGGGGCCTTTGGGTAGACACCGATAAACTCATCTTT
CALGEPPYPPYGGLWVDTDKLIF
>TRDD3|TRDJ3|medium-sized|TRDV2
TGTGCCTGTGACACCGTCTTTTCCGGGGGATCTAGCTCCTGGGACACCCGACAGATGTTTTTC
CACDTVFSGGSSSWDTRQMFF
>TRDD3|TRDJ1|medium-sized|TRDV2
TGTGCCTGTGACACCGTCTCACTGGGGGATAGTCGGGCGAATAAACTCATCTTT
CACDTVSLGDSRANKLIF
>TRDD3|TRDJ1|medium-sized|TRDV2
TGTGCCTGTGACACACTACTGGGGGACTCAACGTACACCGATAAACTCATCTTT
CACDTLLGDSTYTDKLIF
>TRDD3|TRDJ1|large|TRDV2
TGTGCCTGTGACACGTTGGGGGAAAATCCGTTGTACACCGATAAACTCATCTTT
CACDTLGENPLYTDKLIF
>.|TRDJ1|large|TRDV2
TGTGCCTGTGACGCGGTGGGGGGCTTGGACACCGATAAACTCATCTTT
CACDAVGGLDTDKLIF
>TRDD3|TRDJ3|few|TRDV2
TGTGCCTGTGACACCATCGTTGGGGGATACGCGTCCTGGGACACCCGACAGATGTTTTTC
CACDTIVGGYASWDTRQMFF
>TRDD3|TRDJ2|.|TRDV2
TGTGCCTGTGATCCACTGGGGGATAAAAGGGCAGCACAACTCTTCTTT
CACDPLGDKRAAQLFF
>TRDD3|TRDJ1|medium-sized|TRDV1
TGTGCTCTTGGGGAACCGTCCTACGGGGGGATATACACCGATAAACTCATCTTT
CALGEPSYGGIYTDKLIF
>TRDD3|TRDJ1|few|TRDV3
TGTGCCTTGTTCTGGGGGATCTCCCATTTCGATAAACTCATCTTT
CALFWGISHFDKLIF
>TRDD3|TRDJ1|few|TRDV1
TGTGCTCTTGGGGAACTTCCCCCGCCCTGGGGGACCTGCCTGGTTTGTCTCACCGATAAACTCATCTTT
CALGELPPPWGTCLVCLTDKLIF
>.|TRDJ1|large|TRDV2
TGTGCCTGTGACCCAGTGGGGGCTTACACCGATAAACTCATCTTT
CACDPVGAYTDKLIF
>TRDD3|TRDJ3|large|TRDV2
TGTGCCTGTGACACCGCTGGGGGATACTCCTGGGACACCCGACAGATGTTTTTC
CACDTAGGYSWDTRQMFF
>TRDD3|TRDJ1|large|TRDV2
TGTGCCTGTGACCCGATTCCTACTCCTATGGGGGATACCGAGGGAACCGATAAACTCATCTTT
CACDPIPTPMGDTEGTDKLIF